Listed below are T cell receptor beta chains from one sample, sequenced in a study of T-cell memory formation after mild COVID-19. Each CDR3 protein gets one entry after TCRdb re-called the 5' RACE reads with MiXCR. The sample lists some 330,000 distinct CDR3 sequences, about 21% occurring once. The material sequenced was PBMCs or a T cell subset sorted from them (not recorded which). These receptors were taken from an adult woman who had mild COVID-19 (a few samples of this study predate the infection). Cell type and time point are not known. Both conserved end residues are part of each CDR3. The D gene is left open where the match is weak. Clone size appears in some rows only: once, few, many, or a class for an expanded clone.

v_call	d_call	j_call	clone_size	cdr3_aa	cdr3_nt
TRBV6-6	.	TRBJ1-5	.	CASRPGTRGGGNQPQHF	TGTGCCAGCAGACCCGGGACGAGGGGAGGAGGCAATCAGCCCCAGCATTTT
TRBV10-3	TRBD2	TRBJ2-2	.	CAISESLSGGTGELFF	TGTGCCATCAGTGAGTCCCTTAGCGGGGGGACCGGGGAGCTGTTTTTT
TRBV5-6	TRBD1	TRBJ2-4	.	CASSQLTGEQIAKNIQYF	TGTGCCAGCAGCCAGTTGACAGGGGAACAAATAGCCAAAAACATTCAGTACTTC
TRBV4-3	TRBD1	TRBJ2-7	many	CASSQGDRQYGVYEQYF	TGCGCCAGCAGCCAAGGGGACAGGCAATACGGGGTCTACGAGCAGTACTTC
TRBV6-5	.	TRBJ2-7	.	CASRGKLHEQYF	TGTGCCAGCAGGGGGAAGCTCCACGAGCAGTACTTC
TRBV29-1	TRBD1	TRBJ2-3	few	CSVEDRTGHASTDTQYF	TGCAGCGTTGAAGATCGGACAGGACACGCGAGCACAGATACGCAGTATTTT
TRBV5-1	.	TRBJ1-3	few	CASSLDGGQSGNTIYF	TGCGCCAGCAGCTTGGACGGAGGACAGAGTGGAAACACCATATATTTT
TRBV12-3/TRBV12-4	.	TRBJ1-3	once	CASSAKGSGNTIYF	TGTGCCAGCAGTGCCAAAGGCTCTGGAAACACCATATATTTT
TRBV20-1	.	TRBJ1-2	.	CSALRQGGKGYTF	TGCAGTGCCCTCCGGCAGGGAGGAAAAGGCTACACCTTC
TRBV5-1	TRBD2	TRBJ2-1	.	CASSSGLAGHNEQFF	TGCGCCAGCAGCTCGGGACTAGCGGGGCACAATGAGCAGTTCTTC
TRBV6-2/TRBV6-3	.	TRBJ2-7	few	CASSYSQRYSDHYEQYF	TGTGCCAGCAGTTACTCGCAGAGGTATAGTGACCACTACGAGCAGTACTTC
TRBV24-1	.	TRBJ2-3	.	CATSDEGRYTSTDTQYF	TGTGCCACCAGTGACGAGGGGCGCTATACTAGCACAGATACGCAGTATTTT
TRBV6-5	.	TRBJ1-2	once	CASSHTTRNYGYTF	TGTGCCAGCAGTCATACCACAAGAAACTATGGCTACACCTTC
TRBV7-8	TRBD2	TRBJ2-1	.	CASSLALIAGFSYNEQFF	TGTGCCAGCAGCTTAGCGCTTATAGCGGGGTTCTCCTACAATGAGCAGTTCTTC
TRBV5-1	.	TRBJ2-7	few	CASSLQRAPYEQYF	TGCGCCAGCAGCCTCCAGCGGGCTCCCTACGAGCAGTACTTC
TRBV12-3/TRBV12-4	TRBD1	TRBJ1-2	few	CASSRTGANYGYTF	TGTGCCAGCAGCCGGACAGGCGCTAACTATGGCTACACCTTC
TRBV24-1	.	TRBJ2-3	few	CATSDVDTQYF	TGTGCCACCAGTGATGTAGATACGCAGTATTTT
TRBV29-1	.	TRBJ2-2	.	CSVEAGRSNTGELFF	TGCAGCGTTGAAGCAGGCCGGTCGAACACCGGGGAGCTGTTTTTT
TRBV5-1	.	TRBJ2-5	.	CASSLILQQETQYF	TGCGCCAGCAGCTTAATTCTACAGCAAGAGACCCAGTACTTC
TRBV10-3	TRBD1	TRBJ2-7	.	CAHADRETYEQYF	TGTGCTCACGCGGACAGGGAGACCTACGAGCAGTACTTC
TRBV10-3	.	TRBJ2-3	.	CAISDWGTADTQYF	TGTGCCATCAGTGACTGGGGAACAGCAGATACGCAGTATTTT
TRBV20-1	.	TRBJ2-7	.	CSASLAGRPYEQYF	TGCAGTGCTAGTCTCGCGGGCAGACCCTACGAGCAGTACTTC
TRBV4-2	TRBD2	TRBJ2-1	few	CASGARTSGSFGNEQFF	TGTGCCAGCGGGGCCAGGACTAGCGGGAGTTTCGGCAATGAGCAGTTCTTC
TRBV5-1	.	TRBJ1-2	.	CASSLVGGNYGYTF	TGCGCCAGCAGCTTGGTCGGGGGTAACTATGGCTACACCTTC
TRBV24-1	.	TRBJ2-1	.	CATSDYNEQFF	TGTGCCACCAGTGACTACAATGAGCAGTTCTTC
TRBV19	.	TRBJ2-1	.	CASTGGGSYNEQFF	TGTGCCAGTACAGGGGGAGGGTCCTACAATGAGCAGTTCTTC
TRBV5-6	.	TRBJ2-2	many	CASSLFDTLTGELFF	TGTGCCAGCAGCTTGTTCGACACCCTGACCGGGGAGCTGTTTTTT
TRBV7-8	TRBD1	TRBJ1-5	.	CASSLGTGLSNQPQHF	TGTGCCAGCAGCTTAGGGACAGGACTTAGCAATCAGCCCCAGCATTTT
TRBV6-7	TRBD1	TRBJ2-2	few	CASIPGQGGHHGELFF	TGTGCCAGCATCCCCGGACAGGGGGGTCATCACGGGGAGCTGTTTTTT
TRBV6-1	.	TRBJ1-2	.	CASSEGYYGYTF	TGTGCCAGCAGTGAGGGGTACTATGGCTACACCTTC
TRBV9	TRBD2	TRBJ2-1	.	CASSVVASGGYNEQFF	TGTGCCAGCAGCGTAGTTGCTAGCGGGGGTTACAATGAGCAGTTCTTC
TRBV12-3/TRBV12-4	TRBD1	TRBJ1-1	.	CASRGDSLYTEAFF	TGTGCCAGCAGGGGGGACAGTCTATACACTGAAGCTTTCTTT
TRBV9	.	TRBJ2-2	few	CASSVLGQSVTGELFF	TGTGCCAGCAGCGTTTTAGGACAGTCTGTGACCGGGGAGCTGTTTTTT
TRBV6-1	TRBD1	TRBJ2-3	.	CASSPFKGQGVTDTQYF	TGTGCCAGCAGTCCTTTTAAGGGACAGGGGGTAACAGATACGCAGTATTTT
TRBV4-1	.	TRBJ1-6	.	CASSQPDTNSPLHF	TGCGCCAGCAGCCAACCGGACACTAATTCACCCCTCCACTTT
TRBV12-3/TRBV12-4	.	TRBJ2-5	many	CASSLLETQYF	TGTGCCAGCAGTTTACTAGAGACCCAGTACTTC
TRBV19	.	TRBJ1-5	.	CASSTRPGEVGLNQPQHF	TGTGCCAGTAGTACACGGCCAGGGGAGGTTGGGCTCAATCAGCCCCAGCATTTT
TRBV30	.	TRBJ2-1	.	CAWSALPAGYNEQFF	TGTGCCTGGAGTGCCCTCCCGGCAGGCTACAATGAGCAGTTCTTC
TRBV7-8	.	TRBJ2-5	.	CASSLVDLSSQETQYF	TGTGCCAGCAGCTTAGTTGACCTGTCGAGCCAAGAGACCCAGTACTTC
TRBV24-1	TRBD2	TRBJ2-7	.	CATSSTSGVYEQYF	TGTGCCACCAGTTCGACTAGCGGGGTCTACGAGCAGTACTTC
TRBV5-5	.	TRBJ2-7	few	CASSLTRPPYEQYF	TGTGCCAGCAGCTTGACAAGGCCACCCTACGAGCAGTACTTC
TRBV5-1	TRBD1	TRBJ1-5	few	CASSLGDSSYQPQHF	TGCGCCAGCAGCTTGGGGGACAGCTCCTATCAGCCCCAGCATTTT
TRBV15	.	TRBJ2-7	once	CATSRDQQGSSYEQYF	TGTGCCACCAGCAGAGATCAACAGGGATCCTCCTACGAGCAGTACTTC
TRBV5-1	.	TRBJ2-3	.	CASSLASGLTSTDTQYF	TGCGCCAGCAGCTTGGCTTCGGGTCTGACTAGCACAGATACGCAGTATTTT
TRBV2	.	TRBJ2-2	.	CASRSTAASTGELFF	TGTGCCAGCAGATCAACTGCGGCGAGCACCGGGGAGCTGTTTTTT
TRBV5-1	TRBD1	TRBJ2-3	.	CASSPRTGADTQYF	TGCGCCAGCAGCCCTAGGACAGGGGCAGATACGCAGTATTTT
TRBV20-1	TRBD1	TRBJ1-6	.	CSARVAGQEIYNSPLHF	TGCAGTGCTAGAGTAGCGGGACAGGAGATTTATAATTCACCCCTCCACTTT
TRBV12-3/TRBV12-4	.	TRBJ2-1	once	CASSKGNSYNEQFF	TGTGCCAGCAGTAAGGGGAATTCCTACAATGAGCAGTTCTTC
TRBV24-1	TRBD2	TRBJ2-5	few	CATSVGTSGRPGETQYF	TGTGCCACCAGTGTTGGGACTAGCGGGAGGCCAGGAGAGACCCAGTACTTC
TRBV7-9	.	TRBJ2-7	few	CASSNSGGNEQYF	TGTGCCAGCAGCAATAGTGGCGGGAACGAGCAGTACTTC
TRBV12-3/TRBV12-4	.	TRBJ2-1	.	CASSSQGGFTEQFF	TGTGCCAGCAGTTCGCAGGGGGGGTTTACTGAGCAGTTCTTC
TRBV27	.	TRBJ2-7	.	CASSFGRGYEQYF	TGTGCCAGCAGTTTCGGACGGGGGTACGAGCAGTACTTC
TRBV20-1	TRBD2	TRBJ2-1	few	CSARLAADYNEQFF	TGCAGTGCTAGACTAGCGGCGGACTACAATGAGCAGTTCTTC
TRBV30	TRBD1	TRBJ2-7	.	CAWRRGQGGTYEQYF	TGTGCCTGGAGGCGGGGACAGGGGGGTACCTACGAGCAGTACTTC
TRBV12-3/TRBV12-4	TRBD2	TRBJ2-3	few	CASSGRGRYTDTQYF	TGTGCCAGCAGTGGGAGGGGCCGGTACACAGATACGCAGTATTTT
TRBV12-3/TRBV12-4	.	TRBJ2-5	few	CASSPGRSTQETQYF	TGTGCCAGCAGTCCGGGCCGAAGTACCCAAGAGACCCAGTACTTC